This is a list of T cell receptor beta chains from one sample in a study of post-analysis software for immune sequencing data. MiXCR, applied by TCRdb to the PCR reads, yields one record per CDR3 protein. This sample has hundreds of thousands of distinct CDR3 sequences, with around 40% found just once. Specimen: blood. The receptor set was obtained from a girl aged 5-17 years with multiple sclerosis. Both conserved end residues are part of each CDR3. A D gene is named only where the DNA matches it firmly. Clone sizes are given selectively: once, few, many, or a class where the clone is expanded.

>TRBV7-2|TRBD2|.|TRBJ2-1
TGTGCCAGCAGCTTGATTAGCGGGAGTTGGGAGCAGTTCTTC
CASSLISGSWEQFF
>TRBV28|.|.|TRBJ1-4
TGTGCCAGCAGTTTAACAGGGAATCGACTTAATGAAAAACTGTTTTTT
CASSLTGNRLNEKLFF
>TRBV4-1|.|.|TRBJ1-2
TGCGCCAGCAGCCAGAGGGGCAGCTATGGCTACACCTTC
CASSQRGSYGYTF
>TRBV27|TRBD2|few|TRBJ2-3
TGTGCCAGCAGTTCTAGCGGGAGACGCGCAGATACGCAGTATTTT
CASSSSGRRADTQYF
>TRBV5-1|.|few|TRBJ2-7
TGCGCCAGCAGCCTTTCGAGGGCCCAACGGAGCGAGCAGTACTTC
CASSLSRAQRSEQYF
>TRBV27|.|.|TRBJ1-2
TGTGCCAGCAGTTTATCGTCACGGGGCGCGGGTGGCTACACCTTC
CASSLSSRGAGGYTF
>TRBV5-6|.|.|TRBJ2-6
TGTGCCAGCAGGGGGATCTCTGGGGCCAACGTCCTGACTTTC
CASRGISGANVLTF
>TRBV7-2|TRBD2|few|TRBJ2-1
TGTGCCAGCAGCTTAAGGTCGGGACTAGCGGGACCCAGCTCCTACAATGAGCAGTTCTTC
CASSLRSGLAGPSSYNEQFF
>TRBV9|.|.|TRBJ1-2
TGTGCCAGCAGCGTGACAGTCGGCGGGGGCTACACCTTC
CASSVTVGGGYTF
>TRBV11-2|.|.|TRBJ2-7
TGTGCCAGCAGCCACCGACAGGAATCCTACGAGCAGTACTTC
CASSHRQESYEQYF
>TRBV11-3|TRBD1|.|TRBJ2-1
TGTGCCAGCAGCCCAAGGACAGGGGCAATAAATGAGCAGTTCTTC
CASSPRTGAINEQFF
>TRBV5-1|.|few|TRBJ2-1
TGCGCCAGCAGTTTCTTGGCCGACAATGAGCAGTTCTTC
CASSFLADNEQFF
>TRBV7-2|.|once|TRBJ2-2
TGTGCCAGCAGCTTTCCGGTGGGGGAGCTGTTTTTT
CASSFPVGELFF
>TRBV4-1|TRBD1|.|TRBJ2-6
TGCGCCAGCAGCCCGGGACAGGCTCACTCTGGGGCCAACGTCCTGACTTTC
CASSPGQAHSGANVLTF
>TRBV7-2|TRBD2|.|TRBJ2-1
TGTGCCAACACGAAACGATTAGCGGGAGGGCACAATGAGCAGTTCTTC
CANTKRLAGGHNEQFF
>TRBV4-1|.|few|TRBJ2-7
TGCGCCAGCAGCCAAGGGGTTGGGGAGGTTATGCAGTACTTC
CASSQGVGEVMQYF
>TRBV12-3/TRBV12-4|TRBD2|.|TRBJ2-3
TGTGCCAGCAGTAGCCCAGCGGGGCCAGATACGCAGTATTTT
CASSSPAGPDTQYF
>TRBV29-1|TRBD2|.|TRBJ2-5
TGCAGCGTTGACGGACTAGCGGGAGTCGTTGAGACCCAGTACTTC
CSVDGLAGVVETQYF
>TRBV24-1|TRBD1|.|TRBJ2-7
TGTGCCACCAGAGGGACAGGGGACACCTACGAGCAGTACTTC
CATRGTGDTYEQYF
>TRBV10-1|TRBD2|.|TRBJ2-7
TGCGCCAGCAGTAGCGGGATTGGCGAGCAGTACTTC
CASSSGIGEQYF
>TRBV5-1|.|.|TRBJ1-2
TGCGCCAGCAGCCCTAAAGCGTCTGACGGCTACACCTTC
CASSPKASDGYTF
>TRBV7-9|TRBD1|few|TRBJ1-4
TGTGCCAGCAGCTCCCCTGTGAGGACAGGGGACGAAAAACTGTTTTTT
CASSSPVRTGDEKLFF
>TRBV3-1|TRBD1|.|TRBJ1-1
TGTGCCAGCAGCTTGAAACAGGGGATCACTGAAGCTTTCTTT
CASSLKQGITEAFF
>TRBV27|.|few|TRBJ2-7
TGTGCCAGCAGTTCCCCTGGAGAAGCTCACTACGAGCAGTACTTC
CASSSPGEAHYEQYF
>TRBV4-1|TRBD2|.|TRBJ2-7
TGCGCCAGCAGCCATCCCCCGGGACGGCCGGGACTAGCTGATTACGAGCAGTACTTC
CASSHPPGRPGLADYEQYF
>TRBV20-1|.|.|TRBJ2-7
TGCAGTGCCATCAAGCTTTCCTACGAGCAGTACTTC
CSAIKLSYEQYF
>TRBV20-1|TRBD1|.|TRBJ1-2
TGCAGTGCTCCCCCCCAGGGGGATTATGGCTACACCTTC
CSAPPQGDYGYTF
>TRBV15|.|few|TRBJ1-1
TGTGCCACCAGCAGAGATTACGGCGCGACTGAAGCTTTCTTT
CATSRDYGATEAFF
>TRBV20-1|.|many|TRBJ2-3
TGCAGTGCTCGAAGCCATGGGCTAGGGGTCACAGATACGCAGTATTTT
CSARSHGLGVTDTQYF
>TRBV9|.|.|TRBJ2-1
TGTGCCAGCAGCGTAGAGCCCAACTCCTACAATGAGCAGTTCTTC
CASSVEPNSYNEQFF
>TRBV12-3/TRBV12-4|TRBD2|.|TRBJ2-1
TGTGCCAGCAGCTGGCGGGAGGGTCTATACAATGAGCAGTTCTTC
CASSWREGLYNEQFF
>TRBV10-1|TRBD1|.|TRBJ2-5
TGCGCCAGCAGTGAGCCGGGACAGGGGCAAGAGACCCAGTACTTC
CASSEPGQGQETQYF
>TRBV10-2|.|few|TRBJ2-1
TGCGCCAGCAGCGGGCTATCCCAATATTCAAGCTCCTACAATGAGCAGTTCTTC
CASSGLSQYSSSYNEQFF
>TRBV29-1|.|few|TRBJ2-1
TGCAGCGAGATCCGGGACCCAGGTCCATACAATGAGCAGTTCTTC
CSEIRDPGPYNEQFF
>TRBV9|TRBD2|.|TRBJ2-3
TGTGCCAGCAGCGTAGGGCTAGCGGGAGGGCCGATGGCCGTCGTGACAGATACGCAGTATTTT
CASSVGLAGGPMAVVTDTQYF
>TRBV28|.|few|TRBJ1-6
TGTGCCAGCAGACTAGGGAACTATAATTCACCCCTCCACTTT
CASRLGNYNSPLHF
>TRBV29-1|TRBD2|.|TRBJ2-1
TGCAGCGGGACGATAACTAGCGGTACCTACAATGAGCAGTTCTTC
CSGTITSGTYNEQFF
>TRBV5-1|.|few|TRBJ2-5
TGCGCCAGCAGCTTGATGGGGACGTACCAAGAGACCCAGTACTTC
CASSLMGTYQETQYF